Included here is one T cell receptor beta chain sequence, with context. The antigen is not known. Germline CDR1 and CDR2: DFQATT and SNEGSKA (reference sequence). The CDR3 sequence is 13 residues long. Carrying unique molecular identifiers, the cDNA also gained a universal primer site through template switching. One entry per CDR3 protein, called by TCRdb with MiXCR from the 5' RACE reads. The table shows roughly 1.6 million distinct CDR3 sequences, with under 35% occurring only once. The entry originates in a study of identical twins. Findings and limits, study-wide: The more abundant beta clonotypes in cord blood had fewer insertions, and memory repertoires did not show this.

The gene calls are TRBV20-1 and TRBJ2-7; tentative D call: TRBD2 (7 bases). This receptor was identified in a newborn girl in good health. Material: cord blood. The CDR3 region is CKGGAGTYNEQYF. The CDR3 DNA sequence: TGCAAGGGGGGAGCGGGGACCTACAATGAGCAGTACTTC.